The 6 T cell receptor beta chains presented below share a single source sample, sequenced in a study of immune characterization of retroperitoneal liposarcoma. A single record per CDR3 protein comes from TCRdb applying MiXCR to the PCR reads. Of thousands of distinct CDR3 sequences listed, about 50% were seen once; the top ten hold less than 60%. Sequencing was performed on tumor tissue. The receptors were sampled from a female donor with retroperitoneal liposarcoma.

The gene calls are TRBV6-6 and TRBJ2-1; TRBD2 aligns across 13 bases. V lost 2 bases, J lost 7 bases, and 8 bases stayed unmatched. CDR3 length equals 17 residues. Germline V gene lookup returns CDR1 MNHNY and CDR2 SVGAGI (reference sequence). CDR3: CASSYPLAGGGLNEQFF. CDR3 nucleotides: TGTGCCAGCAGTTACCCACTAGCGGGAGGGGGGTTGAATGAGCAGTTCTTC.

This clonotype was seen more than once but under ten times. The CDR3 DNA reads as TGTGCCAGCAACCCTAGCTCCGGAGTTCCCTCCTACGAGCAGTACTTC. This codes for CASNPSSGVPSYEQYF. This chain connects TRBV27 to TRBJ2-7; D is perhaps TRBD2 (5 bases). The CDR3 length is 16 residues. Per germline, CDR1 MNHEY and CDR2 SMNVEV (reference sequence). Trimming stripped 7 bases from V and 0 bases from J, with 19 bases between.

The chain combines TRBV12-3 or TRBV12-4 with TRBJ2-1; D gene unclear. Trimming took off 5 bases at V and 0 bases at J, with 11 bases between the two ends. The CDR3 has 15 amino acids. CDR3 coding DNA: TGTGCCAGCAGTGAAACTCCAAACTCCTACAATGAGCAGTTCTTC. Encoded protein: CASSETPNSYNEQFF.

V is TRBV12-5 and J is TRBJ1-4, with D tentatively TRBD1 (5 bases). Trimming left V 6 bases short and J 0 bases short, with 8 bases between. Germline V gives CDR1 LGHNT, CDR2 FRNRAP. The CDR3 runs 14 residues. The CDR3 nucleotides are TGTGCTAGTGGACAGGTGGCAACTAATGAAAAACTGTTTTTT. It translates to CASGQVATNEKLFF.

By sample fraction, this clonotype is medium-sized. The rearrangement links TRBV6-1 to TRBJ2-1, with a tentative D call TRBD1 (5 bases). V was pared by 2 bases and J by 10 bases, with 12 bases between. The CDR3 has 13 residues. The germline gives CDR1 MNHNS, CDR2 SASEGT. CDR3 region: CASSEQRKGEQFF. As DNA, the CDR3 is TGTGCCAGCAGTGAACAAAGGAAGGGGGAGCAGTTCTTC.

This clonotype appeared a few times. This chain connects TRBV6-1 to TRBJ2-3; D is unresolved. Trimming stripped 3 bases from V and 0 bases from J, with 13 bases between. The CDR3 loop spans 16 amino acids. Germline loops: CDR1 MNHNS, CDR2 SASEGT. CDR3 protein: CASSDLLGSSTDTQYF. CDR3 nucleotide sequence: TGTGCCAGCAGTGACCTCCTGGGATCTAGCACAGATACGCAGTATTTT.